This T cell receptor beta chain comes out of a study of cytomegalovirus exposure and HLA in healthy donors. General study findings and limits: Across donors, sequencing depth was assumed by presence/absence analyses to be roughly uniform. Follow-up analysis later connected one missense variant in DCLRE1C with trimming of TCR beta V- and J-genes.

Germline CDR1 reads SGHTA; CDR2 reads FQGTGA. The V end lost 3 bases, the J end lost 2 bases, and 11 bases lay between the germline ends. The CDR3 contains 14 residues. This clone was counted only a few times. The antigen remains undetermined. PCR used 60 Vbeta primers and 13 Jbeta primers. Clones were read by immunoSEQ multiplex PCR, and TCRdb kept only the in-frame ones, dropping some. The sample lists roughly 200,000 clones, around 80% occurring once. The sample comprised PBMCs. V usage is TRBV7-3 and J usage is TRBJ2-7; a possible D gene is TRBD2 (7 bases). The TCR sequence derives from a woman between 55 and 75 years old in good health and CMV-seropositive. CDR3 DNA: TGTGCCAGCAGCTTGGACGGGGGGCCCTACGAGCAGTACTTC. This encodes CASSLDGGPYEQYF.